The entry that follows covers one T cell receptor beta chain sequence. The data belong to a study of blood T cell repertoires in COVID-19. This CDR3 region has 14 residues. Germline V gene sequence: CDR1 SGHNT, CDR2 YYREEE (reference sequence). Trimming at V came to 4 bases and at J to 5 bases, leaving 5 bases not matched to a gene. Assay used: immunoSEQ multiplex PCR; TCRdb lists only in-frame clones, some missing. The sample includes under 45,000 clones, 75% to 90% seen only once; the top ten take around 45%. Sequenced: peripheral blood. J is TRBJ1-4 and V is TRBV5-4; 7 nucleotides match TRBD1. This receptor was taken from a man aged 55 to 70 with active or convalescent COVID-19. CDR3 nucleotides: TGTGCCAGCAGCCGGACAGGCCCGAATGAAAAACTGTTTTTT. Translated, it gives CASSRTGPNEKLFF.